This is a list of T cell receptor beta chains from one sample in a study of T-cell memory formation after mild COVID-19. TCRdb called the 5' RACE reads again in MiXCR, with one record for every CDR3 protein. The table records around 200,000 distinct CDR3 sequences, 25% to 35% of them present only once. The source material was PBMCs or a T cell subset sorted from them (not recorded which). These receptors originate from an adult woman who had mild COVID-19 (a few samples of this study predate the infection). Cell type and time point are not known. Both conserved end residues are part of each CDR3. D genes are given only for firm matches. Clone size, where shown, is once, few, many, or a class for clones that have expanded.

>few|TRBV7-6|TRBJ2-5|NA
TGTGCCAGCAGCCCGTACCGGGACAAGTACCAAGAGACCCAGTACTTC
CASSPYRDKYQETQYF
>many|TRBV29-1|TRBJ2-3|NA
TGCAGCGTTGGATGGGGGCGGACTAGCACAGATACGCAGTATTTT
CSVGWGRTSTDTQYF
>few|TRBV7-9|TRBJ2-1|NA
TGTGCCAGCAGCTTATTTCCCCCCCGGGAGAGCTCCTACAATGAGCAGTTCTTC
CASSLFPPRESSYNEQFF
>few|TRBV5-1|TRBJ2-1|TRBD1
TGCGCCAGCAGCTGGACCGGGACAGGGAATGAGCAGTTCTTC
CASSWTGTGNEQFF
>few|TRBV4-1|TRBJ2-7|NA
TGCGCCAGCAGCCTGGACAGATTCTACGAGCAGTACTTC
CASSLDRFYEQYF
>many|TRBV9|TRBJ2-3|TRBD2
TGTGCCAGCAGCCCCTGGACTAGCAGAAACACAGATACGCAGTATTTT
CASSPWTSRNTDTQYF
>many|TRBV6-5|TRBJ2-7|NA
TGTGCCAGCAGTTACGAGGGAGCGGGCGAGCAGTACTTC
CASSYEGAGEQYF
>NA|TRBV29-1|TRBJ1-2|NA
TGCAGCGGAGACTGGGGCTATGGCTACACCTTC
CSGDWGYGYTF
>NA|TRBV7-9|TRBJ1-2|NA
TGTGCCAGCAGCCCCCAGAGGGAGGGACGGATATATGGCTACACCTTC
CASSPQREGRIYGYTF
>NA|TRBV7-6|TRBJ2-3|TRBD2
TGTGCCAGCAGCTTATCGGCGGGAGGGGCAGATACGCAGTATTTT
CASSLSAGGADTQYF
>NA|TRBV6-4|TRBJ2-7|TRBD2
TGTGCCAGCAGTGACTCGAGCGGGGCACACTCCTACGAGCAGTACTTC
CASSDSSGAHSYEQYF
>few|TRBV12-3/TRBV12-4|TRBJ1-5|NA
TGTGCCAGCAGTTTAGAGTTAGGGCCCCAGCATTTT
CASSLELGPQHF
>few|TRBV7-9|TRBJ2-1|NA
TGTGCCAGCAGCATCGCGGGGGCATACAATGAGCAGTTCTTC
CASSIAGAYNEQFF
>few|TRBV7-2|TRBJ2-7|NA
TGTGCCAGCAGCTTCGGGGGGCCGATCTACGAGCAGTACTTC
CASSFGGPIYEQYF
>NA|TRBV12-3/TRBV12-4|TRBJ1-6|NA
TGTGCCAGCAGTTCAGTCAACCGAAATTCACCCCTCCACTTT
CASSSVNRNSPLHF
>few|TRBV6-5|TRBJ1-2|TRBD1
TGTGCCAGCAGTCCAGGGGGGGGAAAAGGCTACACCTTC
CASSPGGGKGYTF
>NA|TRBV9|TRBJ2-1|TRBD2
TGTGCCAGCAGCGTAGGTACTAGCGGGAGTCTAAATGAGCAGTTCTTC
CASSVGTSGSLNEQFF
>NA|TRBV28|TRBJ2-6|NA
TGTGCCAGCAGTTTATTCGGTGCTGGGGCCAACGTCCTGACTTTC
CASSLFGAGANVLTF
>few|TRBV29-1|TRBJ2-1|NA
TGCAGCGTTGGGATAGCGGCGGACAATGAGCAGTTCTTC
CSVGIAADNEQFF
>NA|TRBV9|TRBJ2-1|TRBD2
TGTGCCAGCAGCCCCGGGACTAGCTTATATGAGCAGTTCTTC
CASSPGTSLYEQFF
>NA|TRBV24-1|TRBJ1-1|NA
TGTGCCACCAGTGGAGACGGGGAAGTTGGGGACACTGAAGCTTTCTTT
CATSGDGEVGDTEAFF
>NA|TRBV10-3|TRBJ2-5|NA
TGTGCCATTTGGTCGGGACACCTATCATGGTACTTC
CAIWSGHLSWYF
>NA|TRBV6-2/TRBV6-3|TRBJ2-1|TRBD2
TGTGCCAGCATGTTAGCGGGAGTGGCTGAGCAGTTCTTC
CASMLAGVAEQFF
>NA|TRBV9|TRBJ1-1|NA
TGTGCCAGCAGCGTGGACGACAGTAAGACTGAAGCTTTCTTT
CASSVDDSKTEAFF
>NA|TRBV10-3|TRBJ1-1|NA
TGTGCCATCAGTGAGTCGGAGGACAAGTACACTGAAGCTTTCTTT
CAISESEDKYTEAFF
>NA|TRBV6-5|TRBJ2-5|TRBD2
TGTGCCAGCAGACTACTTAGCGGGAGCCAAGAGACCCAGTACTTC
CASRLLSGSQETQYF
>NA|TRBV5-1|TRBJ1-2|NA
TGCGCCAGCAGCTTGGACCCGACAGGCCTCTATGGCTACACCTTC
CASSLDPTGLYGYTF
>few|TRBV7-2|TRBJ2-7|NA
TGTGCCAGCAGCTTAACAGGTCAAGCCTACGAGCAGTACTTC
CASSLTGQAYEQYF